The next 14 T cell receptor beta chains were all read from a single sample in a study of T cell changes during pregnancy in multiple sclerosis. TCRdb's copy holds only in-frame clones and misses some; the assay was immunoSEQ multiplex PCR. This table holds 70,000 to 95,000 clones, about 90% found once. The material was CD4+ T cells from peripheral blood mononuclear cells, obtained in the second trimester of pregnancy. The source of these receptors is a female donor with multiple sclerosis, enrolled in a pregnancy study.

The chain carries TRBV6-7 and TRBJ2-7, with 8 bases aligning to TRBD2. TRBV6-7 is sorted into the ORF group, with uncertain function. V gave up 10 bases and J gave up 1 base; unmatched junction bases: 18. CDR3 length: 17 amino acids. CDR3 DNA: TGTGCCACTACGAATGAAGCGGGAGTGAGGGATTCCTACGAGCAGTACTTC. It specifies CATTNEAGVRDSYEQYF.

V and J are TRBV19 and TRBJ2-1; 10 nucleotides match TRBD2. Germline V gives CDR1 LNHDA, CDR2 SQIVND (reference sequence). The V segment lost 10 bases and the J segment 2 bases; nucleotides outside the gene matches: 8. CDR3 size: 15 residues. The CDR3 nucleotides are TGTGCCACAACCCCCAGCGGGAGGGCCTACAATGAGCAGTTCTTC. As protein: CATTPSGRAYNEQFF.

The chain is built from TRBV2 and TRBJ2-1; the match to TRBD2 covers 12 bases. Germline values: CDR1 SNHLY, CDR2 FYNNEI. The CDR3 loop spans 15 amino acids. V shed 4 bases, J shed 6 bases, and the junction held 4 bases outside the gene matches. CDR3 residues: CASSARTSGINEQFF. The CDR3 DNA is TGTGCCAGCAGTGCAAGGACTAGCGGGATCAATGAGCAGTTCTTC.

This clone has a single count. V usage is TRBV9 and J usage is TRBJ1-4; D possibly corresponds to TRBD1 (5 bases). V lost 2 bases and J 2 bases, leaving 7 bases between the germline ends. This CDR3 is 14 amino acids long. From germline, CDR1 is SGDLS and CDR2 YYNGEE. CDR3 sequence reads: CASSVDSTNEKLFF. CDR3 sequence (DNA): TGTGCCAGCAGCGTCGACAGCACTAATGAAAAACTGTTTTTT.

This chain links TRBV5-5 with TRBJ1-1, with a tentative D call TRBD1 (6 bases). Germline V lookup: CDR1 SGHKS, CDR2 YYEKEE (reference sequence). The CDR3 is made up of 14 amino acids. The V end was cut by 2 bases, the J end by 4 bases, with 12 bases between. CDR3 protein: CASSFLAGVTEAFF. Written as DNA, the CDR3 is TGTGCCAGCAGCTTCTTGGCAGGGGTCACTGAAGCTTTCTTT.

The chain recombines TRBV2 with TRBJ1-2, with D possibly being TRBD1 (5 bases). Germline values: CDR1 SNHLY, CDR2 FYNNEI. Trimming took off 4 bases at V and 4 bases at J, with 13 bases between the two ends. The CDR3 length is 14 residues. CDR3 residues: CASSGQQAIYGYTF. Here the CDR3 DNA reads TGTGCCAGCAGTGGTCAACAGGCGATCTATGGCTACACCTTC.

This sequence joins TRBV18 and TRBJ2-6; tentatively, D is TRBD2 (5 bases). The V gene lost 8 bases and the J gene lost 2 bases, with 10 bases spanning the gap. This CDR3 comprises 14 residues. Germline CDR1 and CDR2: KGHSH and LQKENI. CDR3 bases: TGTGCCAGCGGCCGGGGAACTGGGGCCAACGTCCTGACTTTC. Amino acid sequence: CASGRGTGANVLTF.

The chain combines TRBV15 with TRBJ2-7, with D perhaps matching TRBD1 (6 bases). The CDR3 sequence is 17 residues long. V was clipped by 4 bases and J by 6 bases, with 25 bases between them. CDR1 and CDR2 from the germline V gene are LNHNV and YYDKDF (reference sequence). The CDR3 protein is CATSKYLGTQNDGEQYF. As DNA, the CDR3 is TGTGCCACCAGCAAATATCTAGGGACACAAAATGACGGCGAGCAGTACTTC.

The chain uses TRBV29-1 and TRBJ1-1; D gene unclear. The CDR3 extends over 14 amino acids. V gave up 7 bases and J gave up 0 bases, with 15 bases separating them. Germline CDR1 and CDR2: SQVTM and ANQGSEA. The CDR3 bases are TGCAGCGCCGAGAGGGTACTCATGAACACTGAAGCTTTCTTT. Translation: CSAERVLMNTEAFF.

The gene calls are TRBV6-4 and TRBJ2-7; 8 bases map to TRBD2. Germline V lookup: CDR1 MRHNA, CDR2 SNTAGT. The length of the CDR3 is 17 residues. The V segment lost 2 bases and the J segment 1 base; nucleotides outside the gene matches: 10. The CDR3 spells CASSDPTPGGGSYEQYF. The CDR3 region has the DNA TGTGCCAGCAGTGACCCGACTCCGGGGGGGGGATCCTACGAGCAGTACTTC.

The rearrangement uses TRBV5-4 and TRBJ2-7, with 9 nucleotides matching TRBD2. CDR3 length: 15 amino acids. CDR1 and CDR2 (germline): SGHNT, YYREEE (reference sequence). The trim removed 0 bases at V and 7 bases at J, leaving 8 bases unmatched. The CDR3 protein is CASSLAGSGGPEQYF. The CDR3 DNA sequence: TGTGCCAGCAGCTTGGCGGGTAGCGGGGGCCCGGAGCAGTACTTC. Using reference TRBV5-4 and TRBJ2-7 for the parts outside the CDR3, the full variable domain is ETGVTQSPTHLIKTRGQQVTLRCSSQSGHNTVSWYQQALGQGPQFIFQYYREEENGRGNFPPRFSGLQFPNYSSELNVNALELDDSALYLCASSLAGSGGPEQYFGPGTRLTVT.

The chain carries TRBV2 and TRBJ1-5; no reliable D call. Germline CDR1 and CDR2: SNHLY and FYNNEI. The V gene lost 6 bases and the J gene lost 6 bases, with 9 bases spanning the gap. This CDR3 is 12 amino acids long. CDR3 nucleotide sequence: TGTGCCAGCAGCGCACAGTCTCAGCCCCAGCATTTT. Its translation is CASSAQSQPQHF. The variable domain in full, with the rest retrieved from reference TRBV2 and TRBJ1-5, is EPEVTQTPSHQVTQMGQEVILRCVPISNHLYFYWYRQILGQKVEFLVSFYNNEISEKSEIFDDQFSVERPDGSNFTLKIRSTKLEDSAMYFCASSAQSQPQHFGDGTRLSIL.

V usage is TRBV28 and J usage is TRBJ1-2, with D hard to call. This CDR3 region has 11 residues. Germline CDR1 reads MDHEN; CDR2 reads SYDVKM. Deletions cut 2 bases from V and 8 bases from J, with 6 bases between. CDR3 nucleotides: TGTGCCAGCAGTTTAAGTAGCGGCTACACCTTC. Its protein product is CASSLSSGYTF.

The chain employs TRBV9 and TRBJ1-5; D may be TRBD1 (6 bases). Trimming shortened V by 3 bases and J by 4 bases, and 14 bases separated the two germline ends. The CDR3 has 15 residues. Germline loops: CDR1 SGDLS, CDR2 YYNGEE. CDR3 DNA: TGTGCCAGCAGCGAACATGACAGGCCTAATCAGCCCCAGCATTTT. The encoded protein is CASSEHDRPNQPQHF.